The text below deals with one T cell receptor (beta chain). What it binds is unknown. MiXCR was run by TCRdb on the reads, yielding one entry per CDR3 protein. Here the sample spans about 570,000 distinct CDR3 sequences, under 45% being singletons. The data are from a study of T cell repertoires in cytomegalovirus infection. Background on the study: The study used recently identified HLA-C-restricted and well-studied HLA-B-restricted CMV epitopes. Indications of both CMV infection and matching HLA type were provided by public TCR beta signatures.

The germline V gene encodes CDR1 SGHTA and CDR2 FQGNSA. J was trimmed by 7 bases and V by 5 bases; bases with no gene match: 10. The CDR3 totals 15 residues. General study points: Cumulative public TCR beta family frequency identified carriers of CMV plus the relevant HLA. Ex vivo, HLA-C-restricted CMV-specific TCR beta clonotypes prevailed over the rest of the response.

This TCR came from a human donor in good health (CMV status not recorded). Some clones in this sample may be carry-over from other donors' samples. The sequences come from cultured PBMCs, collected from culture after CMV antigen stimulation. The chain recombines TRBV7-2 with TRBJ2-1; 8 bases match TRBD2. In nucleotides, the CDR3 is TGTGCCAGCAGCGTATTTGGCGGGGGGTATAATGAGCAGTTCTTC. This encodes CASSVFGGGYNEQFF.